The 5 T cell receptor beta chains reported below all come from one sample, sequenced in a study of CD8 T cells in ankylosing spondylitis. One entry per CDR3 protein, called by TCRdb with MiXCR from the 5' RACE reads. Altogether about 220,000 distinct CDR3 sequences are present, over 9.5% being singletons, with the ten largest covering roughly 23%. The sample consisted of blood, either unsorted or a sorted T cell fraction (not recorded which). These receptors originate from a male donor with ankylosing spondylitis or in good health (not recorded which).

This clonotype has a count of ten or more. The V and J genes are TRBV6-5 and TRBJ1-6, with TRBD1 identical over 7 bases. The ends lost 0 bases at V and 5 bases at J; junction bases unmatched: 13. The germline V gene has CDR1 MNHEY and CDR2 SVGAGI. The CDR3 runs to 19 residues. The DNA for the CDR3 is TGTGCCAGCAGTTACTCGTTTACCTCAACAGGGGTGGATAATTCACCCCTCCACTTT. This translates into CASSYSFTSTGVDNSPLHF.

Regarding this clonotype: A much larger clonotype is one base distant, so this may be a read error. The chain couples TRBV7-3 to TRBJ2-2; no definite D call. The V end lost 5 bases, the J end lost 4 bases, and 14 bases lay between the germline ends. This CDR3 comprises 15 residues. CDR1 is SGHTA and CDR2 is FQGTGA in the germline V gene. The CDR3 spells CASSRNVSVTGELFF. CDR3 coding DNA: TGTGCCAGCAGCCGCAACGTAAGCGTCACCGGGGAGCTGTTTTTT. The full variable domain, with the rest looked up from reference TRBV7-3 and TRBJ2-2, is GAGVSQTPSNKVTEKGKYVELRCDPISGHTALYWYRQSLGQGPEFLIYFQGTGAADDSGLPNDRFFAVRPEGSVSTLKIQRTERGDSAVYLCASSRNVSVTGELFFGEGSRLTVL.

This clonotype has ten or more counts. This chain uses TRBV27 with TRBJ2-5; D possibly corresponds to TRBD2 (5 bases). V lost 0 bases to trimming and J lost 1 base, with 9 bases between them. The CDR3 consists of 15 residues. The germline V gene encodes CDR1 MNHEY and CDR2 SMNVEV (reference sequence). The CDR3 nucleotides read TGTGCCAGCAGTTTATCGGGAGAGCCCCAAGAGACCCAGTACTTC. Translation: CASSLSGEPQETQYF.

This clonotype showed up many times. The chain carries TRBV7-8 and TRBJ2-7; TRBD2 might be the D (5 bases). Germline V gene sequence: CDR1 SGHVS, CDR2 FQNEAQ. The CDR3 is 14 residues long. The V gene lost 6 bases and the J gene lost 5 bases, with 17 bases spanning the gap. The CDR3 region has the DNA TGTGCCAGCAGGTCCGGGATGGACCTCCACGAGCAGTACTTC. It yields the protein CASRSGMDLHEQYF. The whole variable domain, filled in from reference TRBV7-8 and TRBJ2-7, reads GAGVSQSPRYKVAKRGQDVALRCDPISGHVSLFWYQQALGQGPEFLTYFQNEAQLDKSGLPSDRFFAERPEGSVSTLKIQRTQQEDSAVYLCASRSGMDLHEQYFGPGTRLTVT.

The sample holds many counts of this clonotype. This rearrangement joins TRBV5-1 to TRBJ2-7; D is undetermined. This CDR3 has 14 amino acids. The V end lost 3 bases, the J end lost 2 bases, and 12 bases lay between the germline ends. The germline V gene has CDR1 SGHRS and CDR2 YFSETQ. CDR3 nucleotides: TGCGCCAGCAGCTACTACCCTCTCCCCTACGAGCAGTACTTC. As protein: CASSYYPLPYEQYF. The full variable domain, with the rest looked up from reference TRBV5-1 and TRBJ2-7, is KAGVTQTPRYLIKTRGQQVTLSCSPISGHRSVSWYQQTPGQGLQFLFEYFSETQRNKGNFPGRFSGRQFSNSRSEMNVSTLELGDSALYLCASSYYPLPYEQYFGPGTRLTVT.